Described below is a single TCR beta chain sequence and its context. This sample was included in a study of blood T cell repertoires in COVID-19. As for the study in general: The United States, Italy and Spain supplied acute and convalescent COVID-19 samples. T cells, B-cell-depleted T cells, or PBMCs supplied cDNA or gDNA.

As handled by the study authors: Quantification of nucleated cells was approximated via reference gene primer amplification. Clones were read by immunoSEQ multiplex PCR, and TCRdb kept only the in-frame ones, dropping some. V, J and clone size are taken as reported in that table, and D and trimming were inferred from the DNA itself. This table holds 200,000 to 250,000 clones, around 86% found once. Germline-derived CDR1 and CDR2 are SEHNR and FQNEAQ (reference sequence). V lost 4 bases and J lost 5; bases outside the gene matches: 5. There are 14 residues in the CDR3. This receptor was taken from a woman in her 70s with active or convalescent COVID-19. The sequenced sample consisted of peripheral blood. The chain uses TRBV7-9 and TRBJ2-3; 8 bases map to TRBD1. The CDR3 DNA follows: TGTGCCAGCAGCTCACGACAGGGGATAGATACGCAGTATTTT. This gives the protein CASSSRQGIDTQYF.